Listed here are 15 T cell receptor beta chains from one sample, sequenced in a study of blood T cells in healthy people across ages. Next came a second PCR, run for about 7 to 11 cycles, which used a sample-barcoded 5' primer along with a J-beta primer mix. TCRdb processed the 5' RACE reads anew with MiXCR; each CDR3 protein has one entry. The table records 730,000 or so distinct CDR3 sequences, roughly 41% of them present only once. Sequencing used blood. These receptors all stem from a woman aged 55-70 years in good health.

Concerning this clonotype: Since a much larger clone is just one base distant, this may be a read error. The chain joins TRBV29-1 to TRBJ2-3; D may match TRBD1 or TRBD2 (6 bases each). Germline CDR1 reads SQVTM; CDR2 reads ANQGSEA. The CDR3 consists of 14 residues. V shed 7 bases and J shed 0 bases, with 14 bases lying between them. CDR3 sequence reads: CSAGGTPSTDTQYF. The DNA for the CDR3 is TGCAGCGCGGGCGGGACACCTAGCACAGATACGCAGTATTTT.

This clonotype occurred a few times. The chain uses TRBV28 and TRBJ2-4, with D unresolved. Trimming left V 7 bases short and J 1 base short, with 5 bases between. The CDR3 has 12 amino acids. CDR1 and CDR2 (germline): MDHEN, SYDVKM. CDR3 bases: TGTGCCAGCATGCGTGCCAAAAACATTCAGTACTTC. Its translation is CASMRAKNIQYF.

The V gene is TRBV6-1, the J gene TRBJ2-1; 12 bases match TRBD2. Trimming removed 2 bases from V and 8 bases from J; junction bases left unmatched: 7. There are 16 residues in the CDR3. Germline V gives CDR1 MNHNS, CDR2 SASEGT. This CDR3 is CASSEPSLAGGYEQFF. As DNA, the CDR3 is TGTGCCAGCAGTGAACCCTCCCTAGCGGGGGGGTATGAGCAGTTCTTC.

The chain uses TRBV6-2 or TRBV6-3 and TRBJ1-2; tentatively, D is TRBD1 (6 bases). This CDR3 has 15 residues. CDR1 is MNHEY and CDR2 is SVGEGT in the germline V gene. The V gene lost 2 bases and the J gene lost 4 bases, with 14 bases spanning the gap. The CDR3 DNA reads TGTGCCAGCAGTTACAACGCCAGGGGTATCTATGGCTACACCTTC. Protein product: CASSYNARGIYGYTF.

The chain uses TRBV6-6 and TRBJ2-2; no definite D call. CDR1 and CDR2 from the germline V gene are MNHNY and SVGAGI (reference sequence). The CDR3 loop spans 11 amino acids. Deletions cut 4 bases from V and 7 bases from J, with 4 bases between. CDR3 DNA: TGTGCCAGCAGTTCGCTCGGGGAGCTGTTTTTT. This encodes CASSSLGELFF.

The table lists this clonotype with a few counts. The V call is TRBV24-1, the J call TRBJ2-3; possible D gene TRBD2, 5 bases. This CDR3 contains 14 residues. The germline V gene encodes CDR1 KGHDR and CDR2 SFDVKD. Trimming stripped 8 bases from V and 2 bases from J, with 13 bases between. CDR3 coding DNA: TGTGCCACCACAAGCGGAAAACACACAGATACGCAGTATTTT. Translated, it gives CATTSGKHTDTQYF.

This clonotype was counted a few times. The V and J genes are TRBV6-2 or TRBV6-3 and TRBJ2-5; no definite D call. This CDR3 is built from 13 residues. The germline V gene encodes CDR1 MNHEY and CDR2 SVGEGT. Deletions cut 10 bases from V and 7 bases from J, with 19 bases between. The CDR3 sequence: CAKVPDLLRTQYF. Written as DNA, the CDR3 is TGTGCCAAAGTCCCTGACCTCCTGCGGACCCAGTACTTC.

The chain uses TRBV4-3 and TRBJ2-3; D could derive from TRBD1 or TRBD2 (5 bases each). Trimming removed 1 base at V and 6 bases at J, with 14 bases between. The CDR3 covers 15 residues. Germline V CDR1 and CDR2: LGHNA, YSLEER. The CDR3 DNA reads TGCGCCAGCAGCCAAGGGTGGGGACCAGGGGATACGCAGTATTTT. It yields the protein CASSQGWGPGDTQYF.

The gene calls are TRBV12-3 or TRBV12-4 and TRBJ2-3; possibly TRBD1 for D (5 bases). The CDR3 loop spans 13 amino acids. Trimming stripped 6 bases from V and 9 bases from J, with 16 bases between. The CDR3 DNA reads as TGTGCCAGCAGAGGGGCAGGGATAGACACGCAGTATTTT. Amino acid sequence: CASRGAGIDTQYF.

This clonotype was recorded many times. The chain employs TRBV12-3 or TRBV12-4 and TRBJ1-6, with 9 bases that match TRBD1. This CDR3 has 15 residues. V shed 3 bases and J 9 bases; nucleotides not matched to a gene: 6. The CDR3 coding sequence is TGTGCCAGCAGTTTGGCGGGACAGGGTCCTTCACCCCTCCACTTT. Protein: CASSLAGQGPSPLHF.

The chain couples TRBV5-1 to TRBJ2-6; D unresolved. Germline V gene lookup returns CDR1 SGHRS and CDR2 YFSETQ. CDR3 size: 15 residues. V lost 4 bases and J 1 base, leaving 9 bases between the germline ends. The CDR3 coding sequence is TGCGCCAGCAGCCAGCAGGATTCTGGGGCCAACGTCCTGACTTTC. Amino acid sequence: CASSQQDSGANVLTF.

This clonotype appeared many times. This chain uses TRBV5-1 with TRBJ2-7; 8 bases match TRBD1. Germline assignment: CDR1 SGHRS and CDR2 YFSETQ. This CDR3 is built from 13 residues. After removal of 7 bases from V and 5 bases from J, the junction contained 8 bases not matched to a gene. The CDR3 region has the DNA TGCGCCAGCGCGACAGGGGCTTCCAACGAGCAGTACTTC. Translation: CASATGASNEQYF.

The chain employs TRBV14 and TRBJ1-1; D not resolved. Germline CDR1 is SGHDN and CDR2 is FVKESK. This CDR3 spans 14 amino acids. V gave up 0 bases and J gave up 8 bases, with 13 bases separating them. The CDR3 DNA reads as TGTGCCAGCAGCCAAGATTGGGGAAGCGGCGAAGCTTTCTTT. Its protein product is CASSQDWGSGEAFF.

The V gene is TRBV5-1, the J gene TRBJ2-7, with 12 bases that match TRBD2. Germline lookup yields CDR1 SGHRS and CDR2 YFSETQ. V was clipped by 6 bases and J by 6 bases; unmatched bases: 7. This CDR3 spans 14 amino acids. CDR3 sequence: CASKRLAGEGEQYF. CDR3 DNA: TGCGCCAGCAAGCGACTAGCGGGAGAGGGCGAGCAGTACTTC.

As DNA, the CDR3 is TGCAGTGCTAGAGAATGGGGTCGCGGTGGCAATCAGCCCCAGCATTTT. This codes for CSAREWGRGGNQPQHF. The rearrangement joins TRBV20-1 to TRBJ1-5; no definite D call. From germline, CDR1 is DFQATT and CDR2 SNEGSKA (reference sequence). The V end was cut by 0 bases, the J end by 2 bases, with 14 bases between. The CDR3 is 16 amino acids.